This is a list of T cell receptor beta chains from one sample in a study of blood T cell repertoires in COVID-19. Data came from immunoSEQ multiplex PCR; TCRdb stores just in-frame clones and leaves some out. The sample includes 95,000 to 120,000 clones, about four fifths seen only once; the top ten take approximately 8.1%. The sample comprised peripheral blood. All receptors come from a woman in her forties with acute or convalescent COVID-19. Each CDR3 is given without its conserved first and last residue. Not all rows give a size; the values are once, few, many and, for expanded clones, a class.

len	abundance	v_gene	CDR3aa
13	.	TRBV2	ASSLGGQGVYEQY
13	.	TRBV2	ASTLGGITNEKLF
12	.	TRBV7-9	ASSLAGGVTEAF
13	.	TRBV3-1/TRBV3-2	ASSQGTSGKETQY
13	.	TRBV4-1	ASSLGQGADEKLF
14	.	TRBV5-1	ASSLPDRGGGNTIY
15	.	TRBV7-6	ATQRLGTSGNTDTQY
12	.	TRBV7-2	ASSQGVLKQPQH
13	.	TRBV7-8	ASSLGTSGGYEQY
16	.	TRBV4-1	ASSQALAGGLSTGELF
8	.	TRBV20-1	NLQNQPQH
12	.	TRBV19	ATRPGTGEKKLF
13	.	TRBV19	ASSIGRGMDQPQH
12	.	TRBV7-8	ASSSREDRYGYT
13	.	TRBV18	ASSRGLAEKNIQY
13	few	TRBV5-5	ASSREGADTDTQY
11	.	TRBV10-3	AIAAGGPDTQY
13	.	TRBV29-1	SVAGTSGETDTQY
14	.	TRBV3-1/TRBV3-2	ASSQDKGTQGNGYT
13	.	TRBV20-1	SASGRGPFNSPLH
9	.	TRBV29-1	SVESSYEQY
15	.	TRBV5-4	ASSPRGLAGNSYEQY
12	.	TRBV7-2	ASSLPDRASPLH
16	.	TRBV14	ASSRLMGSGGSYNEQF
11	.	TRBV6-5	ASSPGQIYEQY
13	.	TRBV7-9	ASSQRTGESTEAF
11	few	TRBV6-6	ASSAQGDYGYT
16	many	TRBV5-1	ASSRTPPKGQGYYGYT
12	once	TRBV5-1	ASSSQDRGSKLF
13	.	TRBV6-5	ASGVGVGVTDTQY
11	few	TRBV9	ASRCGGANIQY
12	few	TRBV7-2	ASSQDRGARPQH
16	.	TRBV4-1	ASSQEGSFAGQIYGYT
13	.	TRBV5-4	ASSWVGAPSYEQY
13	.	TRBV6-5	ASSYDRGGRNTIY
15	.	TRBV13	ASSLGVAGGLENEQY
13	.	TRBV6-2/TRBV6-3	ASTYGQGNTGELF
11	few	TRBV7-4	ASSPEPCEKLF
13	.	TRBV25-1	ASSSWTGLTGELF
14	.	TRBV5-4	ASSREGAGIESPLH
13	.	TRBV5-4	ASRFPGQGNTEAF